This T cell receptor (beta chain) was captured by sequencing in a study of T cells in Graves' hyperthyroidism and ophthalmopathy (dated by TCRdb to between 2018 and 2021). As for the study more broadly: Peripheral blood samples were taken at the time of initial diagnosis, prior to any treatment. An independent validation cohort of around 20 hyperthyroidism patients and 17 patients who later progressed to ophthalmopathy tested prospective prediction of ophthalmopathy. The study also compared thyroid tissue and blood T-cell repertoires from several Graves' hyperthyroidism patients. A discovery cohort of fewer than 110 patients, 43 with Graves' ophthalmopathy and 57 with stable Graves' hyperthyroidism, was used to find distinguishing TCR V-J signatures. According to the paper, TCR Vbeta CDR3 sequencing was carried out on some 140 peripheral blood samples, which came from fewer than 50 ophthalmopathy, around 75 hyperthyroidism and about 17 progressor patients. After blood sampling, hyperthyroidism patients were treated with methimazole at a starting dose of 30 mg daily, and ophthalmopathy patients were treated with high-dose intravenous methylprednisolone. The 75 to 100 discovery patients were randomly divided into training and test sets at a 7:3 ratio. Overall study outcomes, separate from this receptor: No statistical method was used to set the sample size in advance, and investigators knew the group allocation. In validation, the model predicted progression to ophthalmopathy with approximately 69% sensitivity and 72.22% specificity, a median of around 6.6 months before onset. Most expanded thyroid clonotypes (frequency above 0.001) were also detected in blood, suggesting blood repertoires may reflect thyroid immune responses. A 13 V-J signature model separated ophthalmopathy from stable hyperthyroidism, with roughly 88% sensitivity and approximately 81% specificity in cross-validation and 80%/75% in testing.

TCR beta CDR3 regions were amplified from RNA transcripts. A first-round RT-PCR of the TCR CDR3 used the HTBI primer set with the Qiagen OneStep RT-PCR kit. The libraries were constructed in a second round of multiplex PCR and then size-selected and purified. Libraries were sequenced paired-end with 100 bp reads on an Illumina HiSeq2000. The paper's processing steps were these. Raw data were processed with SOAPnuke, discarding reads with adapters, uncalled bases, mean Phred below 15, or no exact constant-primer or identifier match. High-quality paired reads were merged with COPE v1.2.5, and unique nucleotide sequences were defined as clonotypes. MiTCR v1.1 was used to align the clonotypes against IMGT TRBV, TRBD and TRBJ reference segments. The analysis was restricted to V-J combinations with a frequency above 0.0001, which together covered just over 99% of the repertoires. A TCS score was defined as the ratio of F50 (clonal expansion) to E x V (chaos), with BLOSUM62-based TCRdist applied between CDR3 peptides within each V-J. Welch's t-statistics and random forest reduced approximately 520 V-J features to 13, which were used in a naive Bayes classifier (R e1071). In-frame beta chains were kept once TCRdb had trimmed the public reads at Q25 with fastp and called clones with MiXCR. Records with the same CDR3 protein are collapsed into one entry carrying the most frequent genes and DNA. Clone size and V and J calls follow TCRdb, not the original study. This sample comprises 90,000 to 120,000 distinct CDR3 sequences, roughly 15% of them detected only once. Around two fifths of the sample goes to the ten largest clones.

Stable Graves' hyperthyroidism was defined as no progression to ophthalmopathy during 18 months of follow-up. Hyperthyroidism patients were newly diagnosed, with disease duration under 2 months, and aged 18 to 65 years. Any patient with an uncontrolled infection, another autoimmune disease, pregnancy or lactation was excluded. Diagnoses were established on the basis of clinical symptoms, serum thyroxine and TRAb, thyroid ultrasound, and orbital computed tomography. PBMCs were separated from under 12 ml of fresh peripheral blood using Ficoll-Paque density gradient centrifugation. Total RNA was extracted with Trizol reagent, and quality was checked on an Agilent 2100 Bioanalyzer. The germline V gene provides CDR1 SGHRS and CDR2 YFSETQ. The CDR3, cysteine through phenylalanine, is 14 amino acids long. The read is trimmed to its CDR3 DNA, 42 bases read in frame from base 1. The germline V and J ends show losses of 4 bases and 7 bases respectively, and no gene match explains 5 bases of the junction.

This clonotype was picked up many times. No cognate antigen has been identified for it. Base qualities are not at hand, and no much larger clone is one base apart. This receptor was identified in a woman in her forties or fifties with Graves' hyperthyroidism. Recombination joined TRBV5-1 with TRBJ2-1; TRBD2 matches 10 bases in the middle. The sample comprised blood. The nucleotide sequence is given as TGCGCCAGCAGCGTCCTAGCGGGAGCGAATGAGCAGTTCTTC. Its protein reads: CASSVLAGANEQFF.